The source of this T cell receptor beta chain is a study of CD8 T cells in ankylosing spondylitis. General study points: Matched synovial fluid from ankylosing spondylitis patients was reported to be enriched for disease-linked clones. Blood of patients with ankylosing spondylitis appeared to be characterized by a TCR beta motif of eight highly homologous variants.

This clonotype was detected ten times or more. Its antigen is as yet unknown. One entry per CDR3 protein, called by TCRdb with MiXCR from the 5' RACE reads. This sample has 35,000 to 50,000 distinct CDR3 sequences; 3% to 4.5% occur once, and the top ten carry 4%. Sequencing was done on a sample of blood, either unsorted or a sorted T cell fraction (not recorded which). This clonotype originated in a female donor with ankylosing spondylitis or in good health (not recorded which).

CDR3 in amino acids: CASSAQTGMNSPLHF. CDR3 bases: TGTGCCAGCAGCGCCCAGACAGGGATGAATTCACCCCTCCACTTT. The V and J genes are TRBV9 and TRBJ1-6, with 7 bases aligning to TRBD1. This CDR3 has 15 amino acids. Trimming cost V 3 bases and J 7 bases; bases outside gene matches: 7. From germline, CDR1 is SGDLS and CDR2 YYNGEE. Together with reference TRBV9 and TRBJ1-6, the CDR3 gives the full variable domain: DSGVTQTPKHLITATGQRVTLRCSPRSGDLSVYWYQQSLDQGLQFLIQYYNGEERAKGNILERFSAQQFPDLHSELNLSSLELGDSALYFCASSAQTGMNSPLHFGNGTRLTVT.